This T cell receptor beta chain is from a study of blood T cell repertoires in COVID-19. Assay used: immunoSEQ multiplex PCR; TCRdb lists only in-frame clones, some missing. The sample records about 200,000 clones, roughly 81% being singletons. The sequence derives from a woman over 75 with acute or convalescent COVID-19. The sequencing sample was made of peripheral blood.

CDR3 in DNA: TGCGCCAGCAGCTCTACGAACACCGGGGAGCTGTTTTTT. This translates into CASSSTNTGELFF. This rearrangement joins TRBV5-1 to TRBJ2-2; D unresolved. The CDR3 sequence is 13 residues long. Per germline, CDR1 SGHRS and CDR2 YFSETQ. V was shortened by 3 bases and J by 0 bases, with 3 bases between the two germline ends.